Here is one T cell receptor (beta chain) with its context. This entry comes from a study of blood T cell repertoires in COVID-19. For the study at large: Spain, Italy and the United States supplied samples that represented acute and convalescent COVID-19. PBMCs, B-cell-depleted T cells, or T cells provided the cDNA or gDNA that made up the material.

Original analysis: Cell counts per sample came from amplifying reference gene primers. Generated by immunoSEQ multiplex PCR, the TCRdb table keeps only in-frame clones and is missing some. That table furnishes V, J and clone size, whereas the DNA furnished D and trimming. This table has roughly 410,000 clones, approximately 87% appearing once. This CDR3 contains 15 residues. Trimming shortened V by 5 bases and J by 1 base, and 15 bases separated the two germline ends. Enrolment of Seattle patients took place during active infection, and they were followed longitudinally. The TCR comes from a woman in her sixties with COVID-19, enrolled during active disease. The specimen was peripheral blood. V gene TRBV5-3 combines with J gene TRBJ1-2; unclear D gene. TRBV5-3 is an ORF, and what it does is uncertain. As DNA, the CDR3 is TGTGCCAGAAGGCTCCGCTGGCAGGATAACTATGGCTACACCTTC. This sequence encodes CARRLRWQDNYGYTF.